A single sample gave rise to the 9 T cell receptor beta chains below, sequenced in a study of blood T cell repertoires in COVID-19. Sequenced by immunoSEQ multiplex PCR; TCRdb stores in-frame clones only, minus some. The sample carries about 47,000 clones, less than 90% recorded once. The sequencing input was peripheral blood. The receptors were sampled from a man aged 55 to 69 with active COVID-19.

This chain links TRBV28 with TRBJ2-1; TRBD1 agrees at 10 bases. CDR3 size: 13 residues. The junction had 3 bases not matched to a gene; V was cut back by 6 bases and J by 7 bases. In germline, CDR1 is MDHEN, CDR2 SYDVKM. The CDR3 spells CASRRTGGNEQFF. CDR3 coding DNA: TGTGCCAGCAGACGGACAGGGGGGAATGAGCAGTTCTTC.

The chain recombines TRBV7-9 with TRBJ2-1, with TRBD2 matching 16 bases. Per the germline V gene, CDR1 is SEHNR and CDR2 is FQNEAQ (reference sequence). V dropped 5 bases and J dropped 12; count of bases not matched to a gene: 7. The CDR3 has 15 residues. In DNA form, the CDR3 reads TGTGCCAGCAGCGCGGGACTAGCGGGGGGGATTGGGCAGTTCTTC. Translated, it gives CASSAGLAGGIGQFF.

This clone has just a few counts. This chain connects TRBV2 to TRBJ2-2; 9 bases line up with TRBD1. Losses at the gene ends were 4 bases for V and 7 bases for J; bases not matched to a gene: 13. Germline V gene lookup returns CDR1 SNHLY and CDR2 FYNNEI. This CDR3 contains 17 residues. The CDR3 sequence is CASSVQGARSLDGELFF. CDR3 sequence (DNA): TGTGCCAGCAGTGTACAGGGGGCGAGGAGTTTGGACGGGGAGCTGTTTTTT.

This chain links TRBV6-1 with TRBJ2-7; TRBD1 agrees at 11 bases. Germline V gene data show CDR1 as MNHNS and CDR2 as SASEGT. The trim removed 3 bases at V and 4 bases at J, leaving 2 bases unmatched. The length of the CDR3 is 14 residues. The CDR3 DNA is TGTGCCAGCAGTGAGGGACAGGGGGGTTACGAGCAGTACTTC. It is translated as CASSEGQGGYEQYF.

This chain links TRBV28 with TRBJ2-7; D perhaps matches TRBD1 (6 bases). Trimming removed 7 bases at V and 2 bases at J, with 18 bases between. This CDR3 contains 15 residues. Germline V gene data show CDR1 as MDHEN and CDR2 as SYDVKM. The CDR3 here is CASTPSQGRTYEQYF. As DNA, the CDR3 is TGTGCCAGCACCCCAAGCCAGGGGCGGACCTACGAGCAGTACTTC.

V and J are TRBV6-5 and TRBJ2-1, with 7 bases lining up with TRBD2. The germline gives CDR1 MNHEY, CDR2 SVGAGI. V shed 7 bases and J 4 bases; nucleotides not matched to a gene: 7. The CDR3 totals 14 residues. CDR3: CASTRGSGYNEQFF. The CDR3 DNA sequence: TGTGCCAGCACCCGCGGGAGTGGGTACAATGAGCAGTTCTTC.

The chain joins TRBV19 to TRBJ2-1; 9 bases map to TRBD2. The germline gives CDR1 LNHDA, CDR2 SQIVND (reference sequence). Trimming removed 1 base from V and 6 bases from J; junction bases left unmatched: 4. The CDR3 is 15 residues long. The CDR3 DNA sequence: TGTGCCAGTAGTATAGTGGCGGGAGGGCGCAATGAGCAGTTCTTC. It is translated as CASSIVAGGRNEQFF.

This chain joins TRBV19 and TRBJ2-1; 7 bases align to TRBD2. CDR1 is LNHDA, CDR2 SQIVND, per germline (reference sequence). V gave up 4 bases and J gave up 4 bases; unmatched junction bases: 10. This CDR3 comprises 16 residues. The CDR3 is CASSTDPAGAYNEQFF. The CDR3 DNA sequence: TGTGCCAGTAGTACAGATCCGGCGGGAGCTTACAATGAGCAGTTCTTC. Full variable domain (outside the CDR3, taken from reference TRBV19 and TRBJ2-1): DGGITQSPKYLFRKEGQNVTLSCEQNLNHDAMYWYRQDPGQGLRLIYYSQIVNDFQKGDIAEGYSVSREKKESFPLTVTSAQKNPTAFYLCASSTDPAGAYNEQFFGPGTRLTVL.

This clone is medium-sized by share. This chain connects TRBV6-2 or TRBV6-3 to TRBJ2-7, with TRBD1 matching over 8 bases. The CDR3 length is 15 residues. V dropped 5 bases and J dropped 3; count of bases not matched to a gene: 9. Germline values: CDR1 MNHEY, CDR2 SVGEGT. The CDR3 sequence: CASSDPGQVFYEQYF. CDR3 bases: TGTGCCAGCAGTGACCCGGGACAGGTGTTCTACGAGCAGTACTTC.